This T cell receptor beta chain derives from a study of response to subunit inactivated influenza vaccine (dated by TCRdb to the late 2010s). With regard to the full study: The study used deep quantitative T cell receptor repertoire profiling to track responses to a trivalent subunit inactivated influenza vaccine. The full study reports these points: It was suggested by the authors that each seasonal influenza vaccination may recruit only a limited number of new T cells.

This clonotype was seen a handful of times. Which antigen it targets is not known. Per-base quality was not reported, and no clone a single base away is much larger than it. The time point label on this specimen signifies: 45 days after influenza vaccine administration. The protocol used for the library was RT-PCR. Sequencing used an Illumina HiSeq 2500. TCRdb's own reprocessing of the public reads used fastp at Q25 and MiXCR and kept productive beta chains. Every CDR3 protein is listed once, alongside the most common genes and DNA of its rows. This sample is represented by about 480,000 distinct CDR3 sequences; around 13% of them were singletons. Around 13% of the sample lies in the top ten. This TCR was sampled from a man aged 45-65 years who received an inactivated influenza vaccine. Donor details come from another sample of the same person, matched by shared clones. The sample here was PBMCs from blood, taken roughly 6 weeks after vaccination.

The DNA sequence is given as TGTGCCAGCAGCTTTAACGATAGAGGCACTGAAGCTTTCTTT. The translation is CASSFNDRGTEAFF. The sequence is built from TRBV11-2 and TRBJ1-1; no D gene can be assigned with confidence. V is clipped by 3 bases and J by 4 bases, and the sequence between their germline boundaries is 12 bases long. The CDR3, cysteine through phenylalanine, is 14 amino acids long. The CDR3 DNA has 42 bases and is translated from base 1. From a lookup of the germline V gene, CDR1 and CDR2 are SGHAT and FQNNGV.